This T cell receptor (beta chain) was recovered during a study of CD8 T cells in Susac syndrome. Germline V lookup: CDR1 SGDLS, CDR2 YYNGEE. The ends were cut back, 0 bases at V and 5 bases at J, with 11 bases in the middle. This CDR3 is 14 amino acids long. Random hexamers primed reverse transcription of about 0.5 to 1 ug RNA. MiXCR, run by TCRdb on the immunoSEQ multiplex PCR reads, gives a single entry per CDR3 protein. Here the sample spans about 200,000 distinct CDR3 sequences, about 96% being singletons. This TCR was recovered from a human donor with multiple sclerosis. The rearrangement joins TRBV9 to TRBJ2-5; D ambiguous. Sequencing was done on a sample of CD4+ T cells from PBMCs. The CDR3 protein is CASSVDPLGETQYF. The CDR3 nucleotides read TGTGCCAGCAGCGTAGACCCGTTGGGGGAGACCCAGTACTTC.